These T cell receptor beta chains were read from a single sample in a study of shared clonotypes between healthy human individuals. Profiled with immunoSEQ multiplex PCR; TCRdb holds only in-frame clones, not every one. The data contain under 2,500,000 clones, under 97% of them singletons. Sequencing input: naive CD4+ T cells sorted from blood. The receptors were gathered from a man between 18 and 35 years old in good health. CDR3s include the opening cysteine and the closing phenylalanine or tryptophan. The D gene is left open where the match is weak. Clone size appears in some rows only: once, few, many, or a class for an expanded clone.

D gene,V gene,CDR3 length,clone size,J gene,CDR3 protein,CDR3 DNA
-,TRBV28,16,-,TRBJ2-7,CASSRERRGGTYEQYF,TGTGCCAGCAGTCGCGAAAGACGGGGAGGAACCTACGAGCAGTACTTC
-,TRBV10-3,15,-,TRBJ1-5,CAISPSDSLNQPQHF,TGTGCCATCAGTCCCTCCGACAGCCTAAATCAGCCCCAGCATTTT
-,TRBV5-4,14,-,TRBJ1-5,CASSSGASNQPQHF,TGTGCCAGCAGCTCGGGGGCGAGCAATCAGCCCCAGCATTTT
-,TRBV28,15,-,TRBJ1-6,CASTRTDSYNSPLHF,TGTGCCAGCACCCGGACGGACTCCTATAATTCACCCCTCCACTTT
TRBD1,TRBV9,15,-,TRBJ2-1,CASSALTGSHNEQFF,TGTGCCAGCAGTGCCTTGACAGGGTCCCACAATGAGCAGTTCTTC
-,TRBV9,12,-,TRBJ2-5,CASSVGEETQYF,TGTGCCAGCAGCGTAGGAGAAGAGACCCAGTACTTC
TRBD2,TRBV7-9,13,-,TRBJ2-5,CASSLEGGSTQYF,TGTGCCAGCAGCTTGGAGGGAGGGTCGACCCAGTACTTC
TRBD1,TRBV30,14,-,TRBJ1-5,CAWSGGQPNQPQHF,TGTGCCTGGAGTGGGGGACAGCCCAATCAGCCCCAGCATTTT
-,TRBV30,11,-,TRBJ1-1,CAWKDSEKAFF,TGTGCCTGGAAAGACAGCGAAAAAGCTTTCTTT
TRBD2,TRBV7-2,19,-,TRBJ2-1,CASSGGSGLAGARYNEQFF,TGTGCCAGCAGCGGAGGTAGCGGACTAGCGGGAGCGAGATACAATGAGCAGTTCTTC
-,TRBV9,17,-,TRBJ2-4,CASSVDPGGGGRNIQYF,TGTGCCAGCAGCGTAGACCCAGGGGGCGGCGGGAGAAACATTCAGTACTTC
-,TRBV19,11,few,TRBJ1-1,CASSTTGEAFF,TGTGCCAGTAGTACCACCGGTGAAGCTTTCTTT
TRBD1,TRBV2,15,-,TRBJ1-2,CASSEVALGQGGFTF,TGTGCCAGCAGTGAAGTGGCCTTGGGACAGGGGGGATTCACCTTC
-,TRBV6-1,11,-,TRBJ2-5,CASSGRETQYF,TGTGCCAGCAGTGGGAGGGAGACCCAGTACTTC
TRBD2,TRBV7-2,17,-,TRBJ2-5,CASSLLRLAGVGETQYF,TGTGCCAGCAGCTTACTGAGACTAGCGGGAGTCGGGGAGACCCAGTACTTC
-,TRBV2,12,-,TRBJ1-2,CASSLQGGDYTF,TGTGCCAGCAGTTTGCAGGGTGGTGACTACACCTTC
TRBD1,TRBV10-3,20,-,TRBJ1-2,CAISESTTGKRTGGYYGYTF,TGTGCCATCAGTGAGTCGACTACCGGAAAGAGGACAGGGGGCTACTATGGCTACACCTTC
TRBD2,TRBV5-1,13,-,TRBJ2-3,CASSLEGLNTQYF,TGCGCCAGCAGCTTGGAGGGACTAAATACGCAGTATTTT
-,TRBV28,14,-,TRBJ2-7,CASTLTGSPYEQYF,TGTGCCAGCACCTTAACAGGGTCCCCCTACGAGCAGTACTTC
-,TRBV5-1,13,-,TRBJ1-2,CASSLGTSGGYTF,TGCGCCAGCAGCTTGGGGACATCGGGTGGCTACACCTTC
-,TRBV5-6,14,-,TRBJ1-5,CASSNWGGAQPQHF,TGTGCCAGCAGTAATTGGGGCGGGGCTCAGCCCCAGCATTTT
-,TRBV6-1,15,-,TRBJ2-7,CASSEGGTAVYEQYF,TGTGCCAGCAGTGAAGGAGGGACGGCCGTCTACGAGCAGTACTTC
TRBD2,TRBV19,15,-,TRBJ2-2,CASSTAGAYTGELFF,TGTGCCAGTAGTACAGCGGGAGCCTACACCGGGGAGCTGTTTTTT
TRBD2,TRBV7-2,13,-,TRBJ2-1,CASKERGHNEQFF,TGTGCCAGCAAGGAGCGGGGCCACAATGAGCAGTTCTTC
-,TRBV11-2,15,-,TRBJ2-5,CASSLKGGRGETQYF,TGTGCCAGCAGCTTAAAAGGGGGGCGCGGAGAGACCCAGTACTTC
TRBD1,TRBV12-5,15,-,TRBJ2-3,CASGTGQGDTDTQYF,TGTGCTAGTGGTACCGGACAGGGGGACACAGATACGCAGTATTTT
TRBD1,TRBV29-1,13,-,TRBJ1-5,CSVAGTDNQPQHF,TGCAGCGTAGCCGGGACAGACAATCAGCCCCAGCATTTT
-,TRBV2,12,-,TRBJ2-7,CASTADSYEQYF,TGTGCCAGCACGGCCGACTCCTACGAGCAGTACTTC
TRBD1,TRBV11-2,17,-,TRBJ2-3,CASSLGGTGGPADTQYF,TGTGCCAGCAGCTTAGGGGGGACAGGGGGACCGGCAGATACGCAGTATTTT
-,TRBV7-9,18,-,TRBJ2-3,CASSLESGRRLATDTQYF,TGTGCCAGCAGCTTAGAATCAGGGCGCCGATTAGCCACAGATACGCAGTATTTT
TRBD2,TRBV5-4,15,-,TRBJ2-3,CASSLPGLAQDTQYF,TGTGCCAGCAGCCTTCCGGGACTAGCGCAAGATACGCAGTATTTT
TRBD1,TRBV2,16,few,TRBJ1-6,CASSGTRQGGNSPLHF,TGTGCCAGCAGTGGGACACGACAGGGTGGTAATTCACCCCTCCACTTT
-,TRBV27,14,-,TRBJ1-1,CASSSREGNTEAFF,TGTGCCAGCAGTTCTAGGGAGGGTAACACTGAAGCTTTCTTT
-,TRBV10-3,15,-,TRBJ1-6,CAISGGPVYNSPLHF,TGTGCCATCAGTGGGGGGCCAGTTTATAATTCACCCCTCCACTTT
-,TRBV6-6,14,-,TRBJ2-2,CASSYEGMPGELFF,TGTGCCAGCAGTTACGAGGGGATGCCCGGGGAGCTGTTTTTT
-,TRBV28,16,-,TRBJ2-5,CASSLTDNPYQETQYF,TGTGCCAGCAGTTTGACAGATAACCCGTACCAAGAGACCCAGTACTTC
-,TRBV7-8,16,-,TRBJ2-3,CASSRRQGISTDTQYF,TGTGCCAGCAGCCGCCGCCAGGGTATAAGTACAGATACGCAGTATTTT
TRBD1,TRBV5-1,14,-,TRBJ2-7,CASSGTGVKGEQYF,TGCGCCAGCAGCGGAACAGGGGTGAAAGGGGAGCAGTACTTC
-,TRBV7-3,14,-,TRBJ2-2,CASSFGSRTGELFF,TGTGCCAGCAGCTTTGGCAGCCGCACCGGGGAGCTGTTTTTT
-,TRBV27,15,-,TRBJ1-1,CASSLGRWTSTEAFF,TGTGCCAGCAGTTTAGGACGTTGGACAAGTACTGAAGCTTTCTTT
-,TRBV14,15,-,TRBJ2-2,CASSQTLGNTGELFF,TGTGCCAGCAGCCAGACTCTGGGAAACACCGGGGAGCTGTTTTTT
-,TRBV7-7,15,-,TRBJ2-5,CASSLAPASVETQYF,TGTGCTAGCAGCTTAGCGCCAGCTAGCGTTGAGACCCAGTACTTC
-,TRBV6-1,15,-,TRBJ1-2,CASSKKEGSNYGYTF,TGTGCCAGCAGTAAAAAAGAGGGATCCAACTATGGCTACACCTTC
-,TRBV5-1,14,-,TRBJ1-2,CASSLTDANYGYTF,TGCGCCAGCAGCTTAACAGACGCTAACTATGGCTACACCTTC
-,TRBV30,12,-,TRBJ1-3,CAWNDGGNTIYF,TGTGCCTGGAACGATGGGGGGAACACCATATATTTT
TRBD2,TRBV2,18,-,TRBJ2-5,CASSPPGLAGWYQETQYF,TGTGCCAGCAGCCCTCCGGGACTAGCGGGTTGGTACCAAGAGACCCAGTACTTC
-,TRBV7-2,15,-,TRBJ2-3,CASSRDSPSTDTQYF,TGTGCCAGCAGCCGGGACTCCCCTAGCACAGATACGCAGTATTTT
-,TRBV14,13,-,TRBJ2-7,CASSTRQFYEQYF,TGTGCCAGCAGCACCCGACAGTTCTACGAGCAGTACTTC
-,TRBV5-8,15,-,TRBJ2-5,CASSPPGQRQETQYF,TGTGCCAGCAGCCCGCCCGGACAGAGACAAGAGACCCAGTACTTC
TRBD1,TRBV30,13,-,TRBJ1-1,CAWHRGLGTEAFF,TGTGCCTGGCACAGGGGGCTCGGAACTGAAGCTTTCTTT
TRBD2,TRBV18,16,-,TRBJ2-7,CASSPPGLAGSYEQYF,TGTGCCAGCTCACCACCGGGACTAGCGGGAAGCTACGAGCAGTACTTC
-,TRBV4-3,15,-,TRBJ1-1,CASSQGPDGNTEAFF,TGCGCCAGCAGCCAAGGGCCAGATGGGAACACTGAAGCTTTCTTT
TRBD1,TRBV5-6,12,once,TRBJ1-1,CASTRDRVGAFF,TGTGCCAGCACCAGGGACAGGGTCGGTGCTTTCTTT
-,TRBV27,14,-,TRBJ2-7,CASSLSAGTYEQYF,TGTGCCAGCAGTTTATCGGCGGGAACCTACGAGCAGTACTTC
-,TRBV4-3,15,-,TRBJ2-7,CASSQVAVGSYEQYF,TGCGCCAGCAGCCAAGTTGCTGTCGGTTCCTACGAGCAGTACTTC
-,TRBV19,14,-,TRBJ2-7,CASSIRRGAYEQYF,TGTGCCAGTAGTATAAGAAGGGGGGCCTACGAGCAGTACTTC
TRBD2,TRBV27,15,-,TRBJ2-5,CASSVTSGGLETQYF,TGTGCCAGCAGTGTGACTAGCGGGGGGCTCGAGACCCAGTACTTC